This T cell receptor (beta chain) was recovered during a study of T cells in Graves' hyperthyroidism and ophthalmopathy. Findings of the study overall: Among clonotypes expanded in thyroid above 0.001, most were also found in blood. Patients with ophthalmopathy were separated from those with stable hyperthyroidism by a 13 V-J model.

There are many counts of this clonotype. What it binds is unknown. The source material, RNA transcripts, was used to amplify TCR beta CDR3 regions. The HTBI primer set served for first-round RT-PCR of the TCR CDR3. From the multiplex PCR reads, TCRdb called clonotypes with MiXCR, one entry per CDR3 protein. The data show 450,000 to 650,000 distinct CDR3 sequences, 15% to 20% seen once. Thyroid ultrasound and orbital computed tomography, with clinical symptoms and serum thyroxine and TRAb, informed diagnoses. The sequence was collected from a woman younger than 30 with Graves' ophthalmopathy. The sample was blood.

The CDR3 loop is CASSQEKGFTEAFF. The CDR3 DNA sequence: TGTGCCAGCAGCCAAGAAAAAGGTTTCACTGAAGCTTTCTTT. This rearrangement joins TRBV3-1 to TRBJ1-1, with D hard to call. Germline CDR1 and CDR2: LGHDT and YNNKEL (reference sequence). V lost 0 bases to trimming and J lost 4 bases, with 9 bases between them. This CDR3 comprises 14 residues. The whole variable domain, filled in from reference TRBV3-1 and TRBJ1-1, reads DTAVSQTPKYLVTQMGNDKSIKCEQNLGHDTMYWYKQDSKKFLKIMFSYNNKELIINETVPNRFSPKSPDKAHLNLHINSLELGDSAVYFCASSQEKGFTEAFFGQGTRLTVV.